This record looks at one T cell receptor (beta chain) sequence and its context. Taking its sample share into account, this clone is medium-sized (0.01 to 0.1%). What antigen it recognizes has not been identified. Nothing much larger sits one base from this clone, and base qualities are not available. The library was produced with PCR. This sample was sequenced with an Illumina HiSeq 4000. High-throughput sequencing was used to profile the TCR beta-chain CDR3 region of every patient. The paper's data handling went like this. The researchers built a classifier to tell apart papillary thyroid cancer patients with distant metastasis, based on CDR3 differences among clinicopathological groups. To measure repertoire diversity the researchers used the Shannon index, while the Morisita-Horn index served to gauge how similar the tumor and blood repertoires were. Clones were called with MiXCR by TCRdb after fastp trimmed the public reads at Q25, and only in-frame beta chains were retained. These V and J calls derive from TCRdb rather than the authors' analysis. The sample data list 23,000 or so clones, and under 30% of these were observed just once. The ten largest make up approximately 12% of the sample.

The source of the sample is a study of metastatic and nonmetastatic thyroid tumors (dated by TCRdb to 2020 to 2022). A note on the overall study: Repertoires were compared across peripheral blood and tumor or nodule tissue samples from malignant and benign thyroid patients. Overall study results and their limits: TCR beta diversity was reported as significantly higher in malignant tumors than in benign nodules, in both blood and tumor samples.

None of the patients had been given any treatment before thyroid surgery. Using T-cell receptor beta sequencing, the researchers looked back retrospectively at clinical samples from patients, gathered between about 2011 and 2019. From its cysteine to its phenylalanine, the CDR3 spans 14 amino acids. The only DNA kept is the CDR3, 42 bases in frame from the first base. Germline trimming: 7 bases from V, 3 bases from J; junction bases outside gene matches: 8. The sequenced sample consisted of tumor tissue. This TCR was sampled from a male donor with papillary thyroid cancer or a benign thyroid nodule (not recorded which). Some clones in this sample may be carry-over from other donors' samples. The rearranged chain carries TRBV12-3 or TRBV12-4 and TRBJ2-5; 7 central bases correspond to TRBD2. In nucleotides, the sequence is TGTGCCAGCACCCGAACTAGCGCAAAAGAGACCCAGTACTTC. It is translated as CASTRTSAKETQYF.